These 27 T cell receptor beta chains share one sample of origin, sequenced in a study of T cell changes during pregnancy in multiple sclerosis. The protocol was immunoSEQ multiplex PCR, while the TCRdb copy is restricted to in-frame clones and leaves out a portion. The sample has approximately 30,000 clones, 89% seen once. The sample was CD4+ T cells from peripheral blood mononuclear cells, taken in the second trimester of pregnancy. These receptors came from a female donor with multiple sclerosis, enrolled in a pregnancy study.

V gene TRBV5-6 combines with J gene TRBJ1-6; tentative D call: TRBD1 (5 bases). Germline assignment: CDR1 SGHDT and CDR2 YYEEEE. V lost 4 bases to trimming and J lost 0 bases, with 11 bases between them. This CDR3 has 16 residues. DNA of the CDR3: TGTGCCAGCAGCCCGACAGTTTTCTCCTATAATTCACCCCTCCACTTT. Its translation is CASSPTVFSYNSPLHF.

The CDR3 loop is CASSLSGGAEDTQYF. The CDR3, as DNA: TGTGCCAGCTCACTAAGCGGGGGGGCCGAAGATACGCAGTATTTT. The rearrangement links TRBV18 to TRBJ2-3; TRBD2 matches at 10 bases. The CDR3 runs to 15 residues. Germline assignment: CDR1 KGHSH and CDR2 LQKENI. V lost 4 bases, J lost 5 bases, and 6 bases stayed unmatched.

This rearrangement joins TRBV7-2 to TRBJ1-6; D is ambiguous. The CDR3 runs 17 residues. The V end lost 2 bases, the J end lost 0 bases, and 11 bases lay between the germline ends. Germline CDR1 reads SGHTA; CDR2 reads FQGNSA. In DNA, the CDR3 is TGTGCCAGCAGCTTATATCCATCGAGCTCCTATAATTCACCCCTCCACTTT. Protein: CASSLYPSSSYNSPLHF. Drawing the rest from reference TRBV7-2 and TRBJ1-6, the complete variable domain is GAGVSQSPSNKVTEKGKDVELRCDPISGHTALYWYRQSLGQGLEFLIYFQGNSAPDKSGLPSDRFSAERTGGSVSTLTIQRTQQEDSAVYLCASSLYPSSSYNSPLHFGNGTRLTVT.

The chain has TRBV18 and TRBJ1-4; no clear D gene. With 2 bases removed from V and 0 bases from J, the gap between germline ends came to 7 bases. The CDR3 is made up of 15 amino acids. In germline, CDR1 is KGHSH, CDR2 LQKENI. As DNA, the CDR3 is TGTGCCAGCTCACCATACCAGGCAACTAATGAAAAACTGTTTTTT. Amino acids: CASSPYQATNEKLFF.

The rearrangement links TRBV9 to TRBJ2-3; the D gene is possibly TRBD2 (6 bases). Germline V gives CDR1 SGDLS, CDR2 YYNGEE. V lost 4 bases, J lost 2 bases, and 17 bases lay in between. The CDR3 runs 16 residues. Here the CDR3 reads CASSPSHRRDTDTQYF. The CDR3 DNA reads TGTGCCAGCAGCCCCTCTCACCGGAGGGACACAGATACGCAGTATTTT.

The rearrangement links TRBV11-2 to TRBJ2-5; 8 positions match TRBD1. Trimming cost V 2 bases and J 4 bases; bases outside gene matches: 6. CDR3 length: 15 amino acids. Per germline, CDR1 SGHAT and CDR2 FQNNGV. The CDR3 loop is CASSLTLDRGETQYF. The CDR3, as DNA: TGTGCCAGCAGCTTAACACTCGACAGGGGAGAGACCCAGTACTTC.

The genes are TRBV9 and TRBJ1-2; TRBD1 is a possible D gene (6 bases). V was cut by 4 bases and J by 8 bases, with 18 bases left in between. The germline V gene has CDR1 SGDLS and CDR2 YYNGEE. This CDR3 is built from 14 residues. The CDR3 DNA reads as TGTGCCAGCAGCCCCCCCCAAGGGGGTGTCGGCTACACCTTC. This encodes CASSPPQGGVGYTF.

The chain's CDR3 is CASSLGTDLNYNSPLHF. CDR3 bases: TGTGCCAGCAGCTTAGGGACAGACTTAAATTATAATTCACCCCTCCACTTT. The V and J genes are TRBV7-6 and TRBJ1-6, with D perhaps TRBD1 (6 bases). CDR3 length: 17 residues. The V end was cut by 1 base, the J end by 4 bases, with 14 bases between. Germline V lookup: CDR1 SGHVS, CDR2 FNYEAQ.

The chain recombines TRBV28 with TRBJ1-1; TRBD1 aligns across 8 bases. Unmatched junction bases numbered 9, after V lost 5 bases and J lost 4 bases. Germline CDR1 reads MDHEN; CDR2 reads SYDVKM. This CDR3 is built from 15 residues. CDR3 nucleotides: TGTGCCAGCAGTCCTGCCCAACAGGGGGGCACTGAAGCTTTCTTT. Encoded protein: CASSPAQQGGTEAFF.

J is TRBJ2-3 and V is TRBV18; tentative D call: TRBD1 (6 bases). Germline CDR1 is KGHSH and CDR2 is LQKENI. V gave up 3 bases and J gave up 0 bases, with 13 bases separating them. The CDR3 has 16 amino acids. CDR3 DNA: TGTGCCAGCTCACCTTTGACAGGCACTAGCACAGATACGCAGTATTTT. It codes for CASSPLTGTSTDTQYF. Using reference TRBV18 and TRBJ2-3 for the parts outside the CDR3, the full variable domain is NAGVMQNPRHLVRRRGQEARLRCSPMKGHSHVYWYRQLPEEGLKFMVYLQKENIIDESGMPKERFSAEFPKEGPSILRIQQVVRGDSAAYFCASSPLTGTSTDTQYFGPGTRLTVL.

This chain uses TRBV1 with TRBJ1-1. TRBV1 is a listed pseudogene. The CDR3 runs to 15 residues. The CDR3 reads CTSTTAALMNTEAFF. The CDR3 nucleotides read TGCACCAGCACCACAGCGGCTTTAATGAACACTGAAGCTTTCTTT.

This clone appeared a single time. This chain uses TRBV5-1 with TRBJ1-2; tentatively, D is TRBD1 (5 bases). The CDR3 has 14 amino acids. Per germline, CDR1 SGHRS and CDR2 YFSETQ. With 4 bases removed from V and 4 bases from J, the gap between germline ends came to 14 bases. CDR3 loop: CASSPWGASYGYTF. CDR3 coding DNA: TGCGCCAGCAGCCCTTGGGGCGCAAGCTATGGCTACACCTTC. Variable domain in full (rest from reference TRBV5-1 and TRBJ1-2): KAGVTQTPRYLIKTRGQQVTLSCSPISGHRSVSWYQQTPGQGLQFLFEYFSETQRNKGNFPGRFSGRQFSNSRSEMNVSTLELGDSALYLCASSPWGASYGYTFGSGTRLTVV.

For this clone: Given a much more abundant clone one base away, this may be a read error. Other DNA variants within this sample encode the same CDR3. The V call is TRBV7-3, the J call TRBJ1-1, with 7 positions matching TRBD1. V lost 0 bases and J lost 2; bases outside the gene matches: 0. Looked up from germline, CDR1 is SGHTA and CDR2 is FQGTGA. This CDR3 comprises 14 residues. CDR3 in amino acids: CASSLTGGNTEAFF. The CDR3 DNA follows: TGTGCCAGCAGCTTAACAGGGGGCAACACTGAAGCTTTCTTT.

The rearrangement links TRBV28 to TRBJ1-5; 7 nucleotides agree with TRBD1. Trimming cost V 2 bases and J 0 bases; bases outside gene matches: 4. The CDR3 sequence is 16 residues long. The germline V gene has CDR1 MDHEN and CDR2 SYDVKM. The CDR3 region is CASSLGTAYSNQPQHF. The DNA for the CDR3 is TGTGCCAGCAGTTTAGGGACAGCTTATAGCAATCAGCCCCAGCATTTT.

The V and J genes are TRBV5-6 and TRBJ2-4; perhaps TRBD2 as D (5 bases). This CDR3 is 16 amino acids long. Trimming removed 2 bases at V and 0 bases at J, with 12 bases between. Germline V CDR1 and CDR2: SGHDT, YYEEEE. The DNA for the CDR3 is TGTGCCAGCAGCTTTTCGCGGGTCCTAGCCAAAAACATTCAGTACTTC. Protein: CASSFSRVLAKNIQYF.

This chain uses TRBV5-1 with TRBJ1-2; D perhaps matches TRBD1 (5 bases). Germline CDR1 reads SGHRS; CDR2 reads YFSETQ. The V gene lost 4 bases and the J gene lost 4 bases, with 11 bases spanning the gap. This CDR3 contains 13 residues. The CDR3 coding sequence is TGCGCCAGCAGCGCGACAGAAAGCTATGGCTACACCTTC. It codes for CASSATESYGYTF.

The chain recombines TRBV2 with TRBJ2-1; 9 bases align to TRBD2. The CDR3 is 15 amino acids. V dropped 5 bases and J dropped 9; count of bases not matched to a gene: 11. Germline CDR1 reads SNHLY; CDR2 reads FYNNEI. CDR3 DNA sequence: TGTGCCAGCAGTTACCACGCTAGCGGGGAGGGTGAGCAGTTCTTC. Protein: CASSYHASGEGEQFF.

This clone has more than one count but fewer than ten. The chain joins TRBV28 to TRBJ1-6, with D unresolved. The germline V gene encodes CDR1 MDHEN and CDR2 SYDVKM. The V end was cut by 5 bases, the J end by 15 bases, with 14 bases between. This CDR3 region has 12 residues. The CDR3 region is CASSAPQAVLHF. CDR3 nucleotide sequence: TGTGCCAGCAGTGCCCCACAAGCGGTCCTCCACTTT.

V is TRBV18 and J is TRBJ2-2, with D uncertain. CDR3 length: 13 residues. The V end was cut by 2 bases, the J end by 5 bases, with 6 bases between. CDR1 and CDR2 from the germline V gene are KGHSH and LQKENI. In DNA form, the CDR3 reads TGTGCCAGCTCACCAAGAGGTACCGGGGAGCTGTTTTTT. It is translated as CASSPRGTGELFF.

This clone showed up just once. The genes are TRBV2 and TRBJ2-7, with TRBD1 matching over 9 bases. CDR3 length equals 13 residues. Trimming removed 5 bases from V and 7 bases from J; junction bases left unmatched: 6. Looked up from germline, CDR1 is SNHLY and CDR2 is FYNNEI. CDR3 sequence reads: CASSSDRGGEQYF. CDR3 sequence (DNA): TGTGCCAGCAGTTCGGACAGGGGTGGGGAGCAGTACTTC.

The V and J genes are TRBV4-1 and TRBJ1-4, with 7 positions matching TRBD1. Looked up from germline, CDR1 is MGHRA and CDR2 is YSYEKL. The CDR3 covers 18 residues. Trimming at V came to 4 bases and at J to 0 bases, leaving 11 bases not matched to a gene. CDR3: CASSRRAGTDATNEKLFF. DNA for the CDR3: TGCGCCAGCAGCCGCAGAGCCGGGACAGATGCAACTAATGAAAAACTGTTTTTT.

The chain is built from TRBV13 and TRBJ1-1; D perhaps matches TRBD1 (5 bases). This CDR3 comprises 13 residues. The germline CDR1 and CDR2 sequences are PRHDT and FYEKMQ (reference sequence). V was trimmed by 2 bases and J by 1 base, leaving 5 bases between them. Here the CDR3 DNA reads TGTGCCAGCAGCTTACAGGGGAACACTGAAGCTTTCTTT. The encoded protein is CASSLQGNTEAFF.

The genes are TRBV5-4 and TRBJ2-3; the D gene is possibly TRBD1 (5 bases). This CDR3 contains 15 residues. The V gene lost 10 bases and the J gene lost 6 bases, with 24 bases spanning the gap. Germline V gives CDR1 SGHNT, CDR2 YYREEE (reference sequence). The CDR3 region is CAWSRALVTSDTQYF. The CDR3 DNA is TGTGCCTGGAGCAGGGCCTTGGTAACGTCGGATACGCAGTATTTT.

For the CDR3, the DNA is TGTGCCAGCAGCTTGCAGGGTTGGACAGATACGCAGTATTTT. It is translated as CASSLQGWTDTQYF. V is TRBV5-4 and J is TRBJ2-3; D is perhaps TRBD1 (5 bases). This CDR3 is built from 14 residues. V was cut by 1 base and J by 3 bases, with 9 bases left in between. Germline values: CDR1 SGHNT, CDR2 YYREEE (reference sequence).

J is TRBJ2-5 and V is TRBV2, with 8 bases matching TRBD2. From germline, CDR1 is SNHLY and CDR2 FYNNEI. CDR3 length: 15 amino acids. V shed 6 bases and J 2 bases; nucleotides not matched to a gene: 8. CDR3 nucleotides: TGTGCCAGCAGCGGGCCGGGGGGGGGTCAAGAGACCCAGTACTTC. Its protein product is CASSGPGGGQETQYF.

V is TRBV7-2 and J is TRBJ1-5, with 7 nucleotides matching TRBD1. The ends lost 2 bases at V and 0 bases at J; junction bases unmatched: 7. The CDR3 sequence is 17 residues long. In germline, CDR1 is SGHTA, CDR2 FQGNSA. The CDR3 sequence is CASSLRTGPYSNQPQHF. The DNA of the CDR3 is TGTGCCAGCAGCTTAAGGACAGGACCATATAGCAATCAGCCCCAGCATTTT.

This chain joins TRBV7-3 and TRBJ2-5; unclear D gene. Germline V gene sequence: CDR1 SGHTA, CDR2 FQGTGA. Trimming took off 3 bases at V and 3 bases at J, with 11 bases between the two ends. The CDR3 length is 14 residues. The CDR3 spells CASSLAGNKETQYF. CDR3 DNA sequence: TGTGCCAGCAGCTTGGCAGGAAACAAAGAGACCCAGTACTTC.